This T cell receptor (beta chain) was captured by sequencing in a study of T cell changes during pregnancy in multiple sclerosis. Trimming removed 5 bases at V and 4 bases at J, with 14 bases between. Germline CDR1 MNHEY, CDR2 SVGAGI. The length of the CDR3 is 14 residues. Here immunoSEQ multiplex PCR was the method, and the copy in TCRdb shows in-frame clones only, minus some. This sample has approximately 90,000 clones; 85% to 95% occur once, and the top ten carry around 2%. The sequence was collected from a female donor with multiple sclerosis, enrolled in a pregnancy study. The chain recombines TRBV6-5 with TRBJ1-2, with D perhaps TRBD1 (6 bases). The specimen comprised peripheral blood, sampled after pregnancy. The CDR3 region is CASSGHGGVYGYTF. CDR3 coding DNA: TGTGCCAGCAGTGGCCATGGGGGCGTCTATGGCTACACCTTC.